This T cell receptor beta chain was found in a study of blood T cell repertoires in COVID-19. Study-level background: Specimens from acute and convalescent COVID-19 originated in the United States, Italy and Spain. T cells, B-cell-depleted T cells, or PBMCs supplied cDNA or gDNA.

Under the authors' procedure: Estimation of nucleated cell counts was performed using reference gene primer amplification. Assay: immunoSEQ multiplex PCR; the TCRdb copy retains only in-frame clones and omits some. V and J calls and clone size are as listed in that table; D and trimming were resolved from the DNA. This sample yields under 200,000 clones, of which 85% to 95% are seen a single time; about 0.54% belongs to the top ten. This clone appeared once. CDR1 is SGHNT, CDR2 YENEEA, per germline. V gave up 1 base and J gave up 7 bases; unmatched junction bases: 5. The CDR3 has 15 residues. The receptor's source is a man aged 50 to 60 with acute or convalescent COVID-19. What was sequenced was peripheral blood. This sequence joins TRBV11-3 and TRBJ2-1; TRBD1 agrees at 9 bases. The CDR3 nucleotides read TGTGCCAGCAGCTTAGTGCCGGACAGGGGAAATGAGCAGTTCTTC. Amino acids: CASSLVPDRGNEQFF.